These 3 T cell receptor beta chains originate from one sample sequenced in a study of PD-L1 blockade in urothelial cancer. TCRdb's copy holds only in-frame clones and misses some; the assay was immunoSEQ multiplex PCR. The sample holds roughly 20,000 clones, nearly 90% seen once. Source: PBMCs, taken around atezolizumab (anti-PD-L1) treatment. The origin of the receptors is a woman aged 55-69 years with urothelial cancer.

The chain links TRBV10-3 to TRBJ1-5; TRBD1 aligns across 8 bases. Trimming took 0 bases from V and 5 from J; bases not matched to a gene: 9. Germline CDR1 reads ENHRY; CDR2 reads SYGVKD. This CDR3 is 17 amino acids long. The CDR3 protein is CAISESLEGTGDQPQHF. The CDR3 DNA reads TGTGCCATCAGTGAGTCGCTGGAAGGGACAGGCGATCAGCCCCAGCATTTT.

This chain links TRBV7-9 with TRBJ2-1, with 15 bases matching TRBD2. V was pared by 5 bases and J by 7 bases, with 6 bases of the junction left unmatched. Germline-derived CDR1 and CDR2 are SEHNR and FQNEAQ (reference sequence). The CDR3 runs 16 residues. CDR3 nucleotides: TGTGCCAGCAGCGATCACGGGACTAGCGGGAGGAATGAGCAGTTCTTC. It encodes CASSDHGTSGRNEQFF.

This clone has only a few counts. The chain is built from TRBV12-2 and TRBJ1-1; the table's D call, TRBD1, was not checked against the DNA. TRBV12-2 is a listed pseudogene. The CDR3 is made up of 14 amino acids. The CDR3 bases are TGTGCAAGTCGCTTTTCAGGAAAAGAAACTGAAGCTTTCTTT. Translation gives CASRFSGKETEAFF.